This T cell receptor beta chain emerged from a study of blood T cell repertoires in COVID-19. The overall study: Nucleic acid was either cDNA or gDNA, and it came from T cells, B-cell-depleted T cells, or PBMCs.

Sequencing used immunoSEQ multiplex PCR; TCRdb keeps in-frame clones, though not all of them. The data show some 73,000 clones, with 70% to 80% seen just once and 2% to 2.5% held by the top ten. V gave up 7 bases and J gave up 8 bases, with 13 bases separating them. The CDR3 spans 13 residues. The germline gives CDR1 KGHDR, CDR2 SFDVKD. What was sequenced was peripheral blood. The V gene is TRBV24-1, the J gene TRBJ2-2; D may be TRBD1 (5 bases). The clonotype was recovered from a man between 65 and 79 years old with COVID-19, enrolled during active disease. CDR3 nucleotide sequence: TGTGCCACCAGCGGACAACTCGGGGGGGAGCTGTTTTTT. Its translation: CATSGQLGGELFF.